The 9 T cell receptor beta chains below come from one sample, sequenced in a study of blood T cell repertoires in COVID-19. The protocol was immunoSEQ multiplex PCR, while the TCRdb copy is restricted to in-frame clones and leaves out a portion. This table holds around 180,000 clones, about 82% found once. Sequencing used PBMCs or T cells enriched from blood (not recorded which). Receptors originate from a woman aged 30 to 39 who had recovered from COVID-19.

The chain links TRBV2 to TRBJ1-2; D call uncertain. This CDR3 is 12 amino acids long. Deletions cut 1 base from V and 4 bases from J, with 4 bases between. Germline V gives CDR1 SNHLY, CDR2 FYNNEI. The CDR3 DNA is TGTGCCAGCAGTGAAGACGGCTATGGCTACACCTTC. Amino acids: CASSEDGYGYTF.

The chain has TRBV5-8 and TRBJ1-4, with D perhaps matching TRBD1 (5 bases). The CDR3 consists of 14 residues. Trimming took 3 bases from V and 5 from J, leaving 11 bases between them. CDR1 and CDR2 from the germline V gene are SGHTS and YDEGEE. Written as DNA, the CDR3 is TGTGCCAGCAGCTCCGACGACAGAAATGAAAAACTGTTTTTT. This gives the protein CASSSDDRNEKLFF.

This sequence joins TRBV30 and TRBJ2-7; TRBD2 agrees at 13 bases. CDR3 size: 15 residues. Germline CDR1 is GTSNPN and CDR2 is SVGIG (reference sequence). J gave up 4 bases and V 3 bases, and 6 bases lay outside the gene matches. The CDR3 nucleotides read TGTGCCTGGAGCGGACTAGCGGGAGTTTCGTACGAGCAGTACTTC. As protein: CAWSGLAGVSYEQYF.

This clone is a singleton in its sample. This sequence joins TRBV9 and TRBJ1-1, with 11 bases matching TRBD1. Germline V gene data show CDR1 as SGDLS and CDR2 as YYNGEE. The CDR3 has 14 amino acids. V shed 4 bases and J 5 bases; nucleotides not matched to a gene: 4. In DNA, the CDR3 is TGTGCCAGCAGCCCCGGGACAGGGGGGACTGAAGCTTTCTTT. This encodes CASSPGTGGTEAFF.

The J gene is TRBJ2-7, the V gene TRBV27; TRBD1 aligns across 8 bases. CDR1 is MNHEY, CDR2 SMNVEV, per germline (reference sequence). This CDR3 has 14 amino acids. The junction had 5 bases not matched to a gene; V was cut back by 5 bases and J by 2 bases. The CDR3 sequence: CASSPGQGTYEQYF. CDR3 nucleotide sequence: TGTGCCAGCAGTCCAGGACAGGGTACCTACGAGCAGTACTTC.

The rearrangement joins TRBV18 to TRBJ2-2, with D perhaps matching TRBD2 (6 bases). Germline V gene lookup returns CDR1 KGHSH and CDR2 LQKENI. V shed 3 bases and J shed 2 bases, with 13 bases lying between them. CDR3 length equals 16 residues. CDR3: CASSPFGTVNTGELFF. The CDR3 nucleotides read TGTGCCAGCTCACCGTTCGGGACTGTTAACACCGGGGAGCTGTTTTTT.

V and J are TRBV28 and TRBJ2-2, with TRBD1 identical over 10 bases. The V gene end was trimmed by 6 bases and the J gene end by 5 bases; junction bases not matched to a gene: 6. The CDR3 runs 15 residues. CDR1 is MDHEN and CDR2 is SYDVKM in the germline V gene. CDR3 sequence reads: CASRGTGVLTGELFF. In nucleotides, the CDR3 is TGTGCCAGCAGGGGGACAGGGGTTTTGACCGGGGAGCTGTTTTTT.

The rearrangement joins TRBV19 to TRBJ2-3, with TRBD1 matching over 9 bases. The CDR3 sequence is 17 residues long. Germline CDR1 LNHDA, CDR2 SQIVND (reference sequence). J lost 5 bases, V lost 4 bases, and 13 bases had no gene match. Here the CDR3 DNA reads TGTGCCAGTAGTACTGCTCCCGGGACAGGGTTTGGAGATACGCAGTATTTT. The encoded protein is CASSTAPGTGFGDTQYF.

The chain carries TRBV18 and TRBJ2-7; the match to TRBD1 covers 7 bases. V shed 0 bases, J shed 3 bases, and the junction held 8 bases outside the gene matches. Germline V gives CDR1 KGHSH, CDR2 LQKENI. CDR3 length equals 16 residues. CDR3 bases: TGTGCCAGCTCACCACCCGGGCAGGGGGAGTTCTACGAGCAGTACTTC. It is translated as CASSPPGQGEFYEQYF.